The rows below give T cell receptor beta chains drawn from one sample of a study of OX40 agonist ivuxolimab in advanced cancers. Sequenced by immunoSEQ multiplex PCR; TCRdb stores in-frame clones only, minus some. The table includes about 110,000 clones, approximately 90% detected once. Material: CD4+ or CD8+ T cells sorted from blood, obtained in a trial of the OX40 agonist ivuxolimab. These receptors all stem from an adult with an advanced solid tumor such as melanoma, head and neck, liver or kidney cancer. The CDR3 runs from the conserved cysteine through the conserved F or W. The D gene is left open where the match is weak. Clone size appears in some rows only: once, few, many, or a class for an expanded clone.

.	TRBV2	TRBJ2-5	TRBD2	TGTGCCAGCAGTGACGAAGCGGGAGTGAAGACCCAGTACTTC	CASSDEAGVKTQYF
once	TRBV7-2	TRBJ2-7	.	TGTGCCAGCAGCTTAATCAAGACCTACGAGCAGTACTTC	CASSLIKTYEQYF
.	TRBV7-9	TRBJ2-7	TRBD2	TGTGCCAGCAGCCGGGAAAGCGGGAGGGGCTCCTACGAGCAGTACTTC	CASSRESGRGSYEQYF
once	TRBV18	TRBJ2-1	TRBD1	TGTGCCAGCTCTCTCGGACAGGGGGCGGTGGATGAGCAGTTCTTC	CASSLGQGAVDEQFF
.	TRBV5-1	TRBJ1-2	.	TGCGCCAGCAGCTCCGAGCCGGGACCCAAGGGTGCTGGCTACACCTTC	CASSSEPGPKGAGYTF
.	TRBV19	TRBJ2-2	.	TGTGCCAGTAGTATAACGAGGGGCCCCGGGGAGCTGTTTTTT	CASSITRGPGELFF
once	TRBV10-3	TRBJ1-1	TRBD1	TGTGCCATCAGTCCGGGACAGGGTGTATTGACTGAAGCTTTCTTT	CAISPGQGVLTEAFF
.	TRBV5-6	TRBJ1-6	.	TGTGCCAGCAGCTACGACAATTTTAATTCACCCCTCCACTTT	CASSYDNFNSPLHF
few	TRBV5-8	TRBJ1-2	.	TGTGCCAGCAGCTTCACGGTACAGGGAGGAGGCTACACCTTC	CASSFTVQGGGYTF
.	TRBV14	TRBJ2-7	TRBD1	TGTGCCAGCAGCCAATGGGGACAGATTATAAGCACCTACGAGCAGTACTTC	CASSQWGQIISTYEQYF
.	TRBV2	TRBJ1-5	.	TGTGCCAGCAGGGTGCAGGGGTCCCAACAACCCCAGCATTTT	CASRVQGSQQPQHF
.	TRBV27	TRBJ1-2	.	TGTGCCAGCAGTTTATACGGGGGCACGGATAACTATGGCTACACCTTC	CASSLYGGTDNYGYTF
.	TRBV6-1	TRBJ1-2	.	TGTGCCAGCAGGGTGACAGGTCAAGACTATGGCTACACCTTC	CASRVTGQDYGYTF
.	TRBV5-1	TRBJ2-3	TRBD2	TGCGCCAGCAGCTTGGCGTCTAGCGGGGTCACAGATACGCAGTATTTT	CASSLASSGVTDTQYF
.	TRBV30	TRBJ2-5	TRBD2	TGTGCCTGGAGTTTATCCGGGACTAGCGGGACAGGCCAAGAGACCCAGTACTTC	CAWSLSGTSGTGQETQYF
once	TRBV5-4	TRBJ2-2	.	TGTGCCAGCAGCATGGTTGGAGACGCGCGGGCTGGGGAGCTGTTTTTT	CASSMVGDARAGELFF
.	TRBV5-1	TRBJ2-5	TRBD2	TGCGCCAGCAGCTCGGGGGGACTAGCCAGAGAGACCCAGTACTTC	CASSSGGLARETQYF
once	TRBV5-1	TRBJ1-4	.	TGCGCCAGCAGGGACAGCTCAGCAACTAATGAAAAACTGTTTTTT	CASRDSSATNEKLFF
.	TRBV2	TRBJ2-7	.	TGTGCCAGCAGCCTTACCTACGAGCAGTACTTC	CASSLTYEQYF
.	TRBV11-2	TRBJ2-2	.	TGTGCCACTACTGATCAGGGTGGTAGCGGGGAGCTGTTTTTT	CATTDQGGSGELFF
.	TRBV5-1	TRBJ2-1	TRBD2	TGCGCCAGCAGCTCTGTCCCAGTACTAGCGGGAGGACCAAATGAGCAGTTCTTC	CASSSVPVLAGGPNEQFF
.	TRBV7-8	TRBJ2-5	.	TGTGCCAGCAGCTTAAGGGCAGAACCCTCTCTAATAACCCAGTACTTC	CASSLRAEPSLITQYF
.	TRBV14	TRBJ2-1	TRBD1	TGTGCCAGCAGCCAAGAGGGGGACAGCCTCCCTCGTTACAATGAGCAGTTCTTC	CASSQEGDSLPRYNEQFF
.	TRBV6-1	TRBJ1-3	.	TGTGCCAGCAGTGAAAGGGGGGCGCTTGGAAACACCATATATTTT	CASSERGALGNTIYF
.	TRBV19	TRBJ1-4	.	TGTGCCACTTCGGTTGGTGGGTCAACTAATGAAAAACTGTTTTTT	CATSVGGSTNEKLFF
.	TRBV5-1	TRBJ1-6	.	TGCGCCAGCAGCTTGGAGGGGGAGGATAATTCACCCCTCCACTTT	CASSLEGEDNSPLHF
.	TRBV25-1	TRBJ2-3	.	TGTGCCAGCAGTGAACTTGGGTGGGGCGACAGCACAGATACGCAGTATTTT	CASSELGWGDSTDTQYF